The sequence of this T cell receptor beta chain was determined in a study of shared clonotypes between healthy human individuals. TCRdb's copy holds only in-frame clones and misses some; the assay was immunoSEQ multiplex PCR. The data contain approximately 350,000 clones, about 74% of them singletons. CDR1 is MGHDK and CDR2 is SYGVNS in the germline V gene. This CDR3 is 17 amino acids long. Trimming took 1 base from V and 3 from J; bases not matched to a gene: 11. The chain is built from TRBV25-1 and TRBJ2-7, with 8 bases aligning to TRBD2. This receptor was obtained from a man aged 30-40 years in good health. Input material: memory CD4+ T cells sorted from blood. The subset: CD45RA-negative fraction. CDR3 sequence reads: CASSELDGRERYYEQYF. The DNA of the CDR3 is TGTGCCAGCAGTGAATTGGACGGGAGGGAGCGTTACTACGAGCAGTACTTC.